This TCR beta chain comes out of a study of blood T cell repertoires in COVID-19. Sequenced by immunoSEQ multiplex PCR; TCRdb stores in-frame clones only, minus some. The sample has around 62,000 clones, 80% to 95% seen once. The CDR3 contains 19 residues. Germline V lookup: CDR1 KGHDR, CDR2 SFDVKD. Trimming at V came to 3 bases and at J to 8 bases, leaving 19 bases not matched to a gene. Input material: peripheral blood. The clonotype was recovered from a man between 65 and 85 years old with active COVID-19. This sequence joins TRBV24-1 and TRBJ2-3; 10 bases map to TRBD1. The CDR3 DNA reads TGTGCCACCAGTGATCAGGGCCCAACTCCCTCAGACAGGGGGCTTACGCAGTATTTT. Amino acids: CATSDQGPTPSDRGLTQYF.